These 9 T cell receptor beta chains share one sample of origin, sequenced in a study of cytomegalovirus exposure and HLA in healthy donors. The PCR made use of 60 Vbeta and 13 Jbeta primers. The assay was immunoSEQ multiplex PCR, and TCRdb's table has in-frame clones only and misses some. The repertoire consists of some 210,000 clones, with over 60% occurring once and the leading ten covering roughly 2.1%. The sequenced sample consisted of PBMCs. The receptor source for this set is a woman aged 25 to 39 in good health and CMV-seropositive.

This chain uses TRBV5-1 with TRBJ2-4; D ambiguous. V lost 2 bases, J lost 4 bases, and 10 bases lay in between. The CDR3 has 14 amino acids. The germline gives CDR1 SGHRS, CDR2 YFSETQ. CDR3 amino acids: CASSLEPSKNIQYF. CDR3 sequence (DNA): TGCGCCAGCAGCTTAGAGCCCTCAAAAAACATTCAGTACTTC.

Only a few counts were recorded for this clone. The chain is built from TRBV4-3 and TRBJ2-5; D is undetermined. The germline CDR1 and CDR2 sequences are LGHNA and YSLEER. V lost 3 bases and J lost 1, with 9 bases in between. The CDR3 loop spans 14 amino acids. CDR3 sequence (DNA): TGCGCCAGCAGCCACAACACCTTCCAAGAGACCCAGTACTTC. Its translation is CASSHNTFQETQYF.

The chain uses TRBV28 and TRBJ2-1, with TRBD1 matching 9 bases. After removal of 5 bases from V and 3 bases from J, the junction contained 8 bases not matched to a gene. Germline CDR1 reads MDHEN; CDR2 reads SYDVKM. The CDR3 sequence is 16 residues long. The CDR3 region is CASSNRDRAIYNEQFF. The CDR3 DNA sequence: TGTGCCAGCAGTAATAGGGACAGGGCTATCTACAATGAGCAGTTCTTC.

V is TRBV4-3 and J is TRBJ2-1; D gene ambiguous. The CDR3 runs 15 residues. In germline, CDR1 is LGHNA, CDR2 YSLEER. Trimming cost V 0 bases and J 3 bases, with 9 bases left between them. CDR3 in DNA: TGCGCCAGCAGCCAAGATCGAACGGTCTACAATGAGCAGTTCTTC. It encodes CASSQDRTVYNEQFF.

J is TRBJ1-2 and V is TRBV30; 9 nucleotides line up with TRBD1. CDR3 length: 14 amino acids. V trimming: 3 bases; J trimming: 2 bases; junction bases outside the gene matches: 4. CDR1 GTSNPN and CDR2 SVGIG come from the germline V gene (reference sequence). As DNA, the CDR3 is TGTGCCTGGAGCTCCACAGGGGGCAACTATGGCTACACCTTC. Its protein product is CAWSSTGGNYGYTF.

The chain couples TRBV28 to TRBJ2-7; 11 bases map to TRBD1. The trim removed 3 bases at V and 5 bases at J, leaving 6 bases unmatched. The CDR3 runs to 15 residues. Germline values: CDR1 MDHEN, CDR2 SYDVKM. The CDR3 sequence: CASSLPGQGVDEQYF. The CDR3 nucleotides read TGTGCCAGCAGTTTGCCGGGACAGGGGGTCGACGAGCAGTACTTC.

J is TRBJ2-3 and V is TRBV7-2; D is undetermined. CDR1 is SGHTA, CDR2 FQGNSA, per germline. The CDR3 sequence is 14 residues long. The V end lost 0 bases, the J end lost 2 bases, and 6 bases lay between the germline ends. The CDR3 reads CASSLAAHTDTQYF. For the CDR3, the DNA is TGTGCCAGCAGCTTAGCGGCCCACACAGATACGCAGTATTTT.

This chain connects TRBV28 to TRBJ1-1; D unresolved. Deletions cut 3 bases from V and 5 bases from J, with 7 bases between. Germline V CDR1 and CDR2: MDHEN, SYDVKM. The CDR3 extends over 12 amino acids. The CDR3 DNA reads TGTGCCAGCAGTTTCTCGGTTACTGAAGCTTTCTTT. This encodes CASSFSVTEAFF.

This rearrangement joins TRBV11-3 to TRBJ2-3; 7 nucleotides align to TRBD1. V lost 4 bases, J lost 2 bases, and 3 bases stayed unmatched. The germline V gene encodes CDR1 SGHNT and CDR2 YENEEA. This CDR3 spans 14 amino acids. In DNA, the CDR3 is TGTGCCAGCAGCTCACAGGGGTCCACAGATACGCAGTATTTT. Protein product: CASSSQGSTDTQYF.